A selection of T cell receptor beta chains follows, all from one sample in a study of response to subunit inactivated influenza vaccine. MiXCR, run by TCRdb on the RT-PCR reads, gives a single entry per CDR3 protein. The data contain under 800,000 distinct CDR3 sequences, about 15% of them singletons. The specimen comprised PBMCs from blood, sampled around two weeks before vaccination. The source is a man aged 50 to 60 who received an inactivated influenza vaccine. Both conserved end residues are part of each CDR3. A D gene is named only where the DNA matches it firmly. Expanded clones get a size class; other rows say once, few or many, or leave the size out.

CDR3aa	CDR3nt	j_gene	d_gene	v_gene	abundance
CAISESHSPLHF	TGTGCCATCAGTGAGTCACATTCACCCCTCCACTTT	TRBJ1-6	NA	TRBV10-3	NA
CSVEDRLVRETQYF	TGCAGCGTTGAGGACCGGTTAGTCCGAGAGACCCAGTACTTC	TRBJ2-5	NA	TRBV29-1	few
CASSRKTGLNTGELFF	TGTGCCAGCAGCCGCAAGACAGGGCTAAACACCGGGGAGCTGTTTTTT	TRBJ2-2	TRBD1	TRBV14	NA
CSASPSAGTDTQYF	TGCAGTGCCTCCCCTAGCGCTGGCACAGATACGCAGTATTTT	TRBJ2-3	NA	TRBV20-1	few
CASTPGTNPYNEQFF	TGTGCCAGCACCCCCGGGACAAATCCCTACAATGAGCAGTTCTTC	TRBJ2-1	NA	TRBV12-3/TRBV12-4	once
CASSYSRSSGRSSYNEQFF	TGTGCCAGCAGTTACTCGCGAAGCAGCGGGAGGAGCTCCTACAATGAGCAGTTCTTC	TRBJ2-1	TRBD2	TRBV6-2/TRBV6-3	few
CASSQDLRLAGGILAKNIQYF	TGCGCCAGCAGCCAAGACTTGAGACTAGCGGGAGGTATTTTAGCCAAAAACATTCAGTACTTC	TRBJ2-4	TRBD2	TRBV4-1	NA
CSARDMAGANTGELFF	TGCAGTGCTAGAGATATGGCAGGGGCAAACACCGGGGAGCTGTTTTTT	TRBJ2-2	NA	TRBV20-1	many
CVSRGGQGRTGELFF	TGTGTCAGCAGGGGGGGACAGGGCAGGACCGGGGAGCTGTTTTTT	TRBJ2-2	TRBD1	TRBV12-3/TRBV12-4	NA
CASSLGQGVAKNIQYF	TGCGCCAGCAGCTTGGGACAGGGGGTCGCCAAAAACATTCAGTACTTC	TRBJ2-4	TRBD1	TRBV5-1	many
CASSLIPPGVGNTEAFF	TGTGCCAGCAGTTTAATCCCGCCAGGGGTGGGGAACACTGAAGCTTTCTTT	TRBJ1-1	NA	TRBV27	few
CASRGDISGGEQFF	TGTGCCAGCAGGGGGGACATTTCAGGGGGTGAGCAGTTCTTC	TRBJ2-1	TRBD1	TRBV5-6	NA
CASSPNTYGYTF	TGTGCCAGCTCACCGAACACCTATGGCTACACCTTC	TRBJ1-2	NA	TRBV18	NA
CASSLGWGLTDTQYF	TGTGCCAGCAGCTTAGGGTGGGGGCTCACAGATACGCAGTATTTT	TRBJ2-3	NA	TRBV11-2	few
CATSAASTDTQYF	TGTGCCACGTCAGCGGCCTCCACAGATACGCAGTATTTT	TRBJ2-3	NA	TRBV6-1	NA
CASSQGDGQNYGYTF	TGTGCCAGCAGCCAAGGGGACGGACAGAACTATGGCTACACCTTC	TRBJ1-2	NA	TRBV5-8	few
CSARDTWNPYEQYF	TGCAGTGCTAGAGACACCTGGAATCCCTACGAGCAGTACTTC	TRBJ2-7	NA	TRBV20-1	many
CASSSYRGEYGYTF	TGTGCCAGCAGTTCCTACAGGGGCGAGTATGGCTACACCTTC	TRBJ1-2	TRBD1	TRBV27	NA
CSASPPTGISNQPQHF	TGCAGTGCTAGTCCCCCGACAGGGATTAGCAATCAGCCCCAGCATTTT	TRBJ1-5	TRBD1	TRBV20-1	few
CASSSGASGVETQYF	TGCGCCAGCAGCTCGGGAGCCAGTGGTGTTGAGACCCAGTACTTC	TRBJ2-5	NA	TRBV5-1	few
CASSFSYQETQYF	TGTGCCAGCAGCTTCAGCTACCAAGAGACCCAGTACTTC	TRBJ2-5	NA	TRBV7-2	many
CASSVGEQFF	TGTGCCAGCAGCGTCGGTGAGCAGTTCTTC	TRBJ2-1	NA	TRBV12-3/TRBV12-4	few
CASRRDRGSYGYTF	TGTGCCAGCAGGCGGGACAGGGGGAGCTATGGCTACACCTTC	TRBJ1-2	TRBD1	TRBV12-3/TRBV12-4	many
CASGRGGYEQYF	TGTGCCAGCGGTCGGGGGGGTTACGAGCAGTACTTC	TRBJ2-7	TRBD2	TRBV6-2/TRBV6-3	NA
CASSLWGGSYNSPLHF	TGTGCCAGCAGTTTATGGGGGGGGTCCTATAATTCACCCCTCCACTTT	TRBJ1-6	NA	TRBV12-3/TRBV12-4	many
CSARDPLKGNQPQHF	TGCAGTGCTAGAGATCCCCTTAAGGGGAATCAGCCCCAGCATTTT	TRBJ1-5	NA	TRBV20-1	few
CASLLAGIYNEQFF	TGTGCCAGCTTACTAGCGGGAATCTACAATGAGCAGTTCTTC	TRBJ2-1	TRBD2	TRBV12-3/TRBV12-4	NA
CASSYSDRGNEQFF	TGTGCCAGCAGTTACTCCGATAGGGGCAATGAGCAGTTCTTC	TRBJ2-1	NA	TRBV6-5	NA
CASSLWGRATGGNDTDTQYF	TGTGCCAGCAGTTTATGGGGGAGGGCCACAGGAGGAAACGACACAGATACGCAGTATTTT	TRBJ2-3	TRBD2	TRBV12-3/TRBV12-4	NA
CASSDSGTGQETQYF	TGTGCCAGCAGCGACTCCGGGACAGGTCAAGAGACCCAGTACTTC	TRBJ2-5	TRBD1	TRBV7-2	many
CASSTGQGNQPQHF	TGTGCCAGCAGTACCGGACAGGGAAATCAGCCCCAGCATTTT	TRBJ1-5	TRBD1	TRBV12-3/TRBV12-4	many
CASSPSARRSGYTF	TGCGCCAGCAGCCCGAGCGCGAGGAGGTCTGGCTACACCTTC	TRBJ1-2	NA	TRBV4-3	few